The 21 T cell receptor beta chains reported below all come from one sample, sequenced in a study of post-analysis software for immune sequencing data. Study findings and constraints: About 5 TRBV segments were more frequent in patients than controls; TRBV5-6, TRBV5-1 and TRBV20-1 belonged to this group.

Included in the TCR beta cDNA libraries were unique molecular identifiers. TCRdb re-derived calls from the PCR reads in MiXCR, one entry per CDR3 protein. The repertoire holds 600,000 to 750,000 distinct CDR3 sequences, with approximately 60% as singletons. No cognate antigen is known for these TCRs. Sequencing input: blood. Receptors originate from a girl aged 2 to 9 with multiple sclerosis.

The chain employs TRBV27 and TRBJ2-1, with 12 bases matching TRBD2. CDR1 and CDR2 from the germline V gene are MNHEY and SMNVEV (reference sequence). V gave up 3 bases and J gave up 1 base; unmatched junction bases: 16. The CDR3 spans 21 residues. This CDR3 is CASSFDPSSGGAGGSYNEQFF. Written as DNA, the CDR3 is TGTGCCAGCAGTTTCGATCCCTCTAGCGGGGGGGCCGGAGGGTCCTACAATGAGCAGTTCTTC.

As for this clonotype: The junction departs from the called germline gene at one end, perhaps through a read error. In DNA form, the CDR3 reads TGTGCCACCAGCGGATCAACTAATGAAAAACTGTTTTTT. Translated: CATSGSTNEKLFF. This sequence joins TRBV5-4 and TRBJ1-4; D uncertain. The germline V gene has CDR1 SGHNT and CDR2 YYREEE (reference sequence). The CDR3 runs to 13 residues. The full variable domain, its missing parts supplied by reference TRBV5-4 and TRBJ1-4, is ETGVTQSPTHLIKTRGQQVTLRCSSQSGHNTVSWYQQALGQGPQFIFQYYREEENGRGNFPPRFSGLQFPNYSSELNVNALELDDSALYLCATSGSTNEKLFFGSGTQLSVL.

A single count supports this clonotype. This chain links TRBV29-1 with TRBJ2-5, with 16 bases lining up with TRBD2. The J call is in doubt because the DNA end fits TRBJ2-7 better. CDR3 size: 18 residues. Germline V gene sequence: CDR1 SQVTM, CDR2 ANQGSEA. CDR3 in DNA: TGCAGCGTTGAAGCCCGGCCGGGACTAGCGGGGGGGCGGAACGAGCAGTACTTC. This codes for CSVEARPGLAGGRNEQYF.

The chain joins TRBV6-4 to TRBJ2-1; the match to TRBD2 covers 10 bases. V shed 3 bases and J 4 bases; nucleotides not matched to a gene: 9. Germline lookup yields CDR1 MRHNA and CDR2 SNTAGT. CDR3 length: 17 residues. The CDR3 DNA follows: TGTGCCAGCAGTGAAGAAGCTAGCGGGGGCGCGTACAATGAGCAGTTCTTC. It encodes CASSEEASGGAYNEQFF.

This chain uses TRBV29-1 with TRBJ1-2, with D hard to call. The germline CDR1 and CDR2 sequences are SQVTM and ANQGSEA. CDR3 length: 12 residues. The V and J ends lost 0 bases and 6 bases respectively, with 8 bases between them. This CDR3 is CSVEEAGNGYTF. CDR3 nucleotide sequence: TGCAGCGTTGAAGAAGCGGGAAATGGCTACACCTTC.

This clonotype was detected only a few times. V usage is TRBV10-3 and J usage is TRBJ2-7; 8 nucleotides line up with TRBD2. With 0 bases clipped from V and 3 bases from J, the junction kept 4 bases outside the gene matches. CDR3 length: 15 amino acids. Germline assignment: CDR1 ENHRY and CDR2 SYGVKD. CDR3 amino acids: CAISESELADYEQYF. CDR3 bases: TGTGCCATCAGTGAGTCTGAACTAGCGGACTACGAGCAGTACTTC.

The chain combines TRBV6-1 with TRBJ2-1; 11 positions match TRBD2. The CDR3 runs to 15 residues. Germline lookup yields CDR1 MNHNS and CDR2 SASEGT. The J segment lost 8 bases and the V segment lost 7 bases, leaving 10 bases of the junction unmatched. The CDR3 loop is CASTELAGASYEQFF. The CDR3 DNA is TGTGCCAGCACAGAACTAGCGGGAGCGAGCTATGAGCAGTTCTTC.

The chain combines TRBV7-2 with TRBJ2-2; no reliable D call. With 6 bases removed from V and 6 bases from J, the gap between germline ends came to 11 bases. The CDR3 runs to 13 residues. Germline CDR1 SGHTA, CDR2 FQGNSA. The CDR3 loop is CASRQDPAGELFF. DNA of the CDR3: TGTGCCAGCAGGCAAGACCCCGCCGGGGAGCTGTTTTTT.

The V call is TRBV6-2 or TRBV6-3, the J call TRBJ2-1; 10 bases are a match to TRBD2. The V and J ends lost 10 bases and 7 bases, in that order; junction bases with no gene match: 10. There are 14 residues in the CDR3. Germline V gene lookup returns CDR1 MNHEY and CDR2 SVGEGT. The CDR3 DNA reads as TGTGCCACCCTTGAAGCGGGGGGGCCGAATGAGCAGTTCTTC. As protein: CATLEAGGPNEQFF.

The CDR3 DNA follows: TGCAGTGCTAGAGTAATGGGAGAGACCCAGTACTTC. It yields the protein CSARVMGETQYF. The V call is TRBV20-1, the J call TRBJ2-5, with unresolved D. CDR3 size: 12 residues. Germline loops: CDR1 DFQATT, CDR2 SNEGSKA (reference sequence). The V end was cut by 1 base, the J end by 4 bases, with 7 bases between.

The chain combines TRBV5-6 with TRBJ2-1; no clear D gene. Germline values: CDR1 SGHDT, CDR2 YYEEEE. CDR3 length: 13 residues. Trimming removed 0 bases from V and 6 bases from J, with 7 bases in between. The CDR3: CASSLVETNEQFF. Here the CDR3 DNA reads TGTGCCAGCAGCTTGGTGGAAACCAATGAGCAGTTCTTC.

This clonotype was counted a few times. CDR3 bases: TGTGCCAGCAGTTCGGGAAAAGAGACCCAGTACTTC. Its protein is CASSSGKETQYF. The chain recombines TRBV27 with TRBJ2-5, with D perhaps TRBD2 (5 bases). The CDR3 consists of 12 residues. Between the trimmed V and J ends, which lost 4 bases and 3 bases, there was a span of 6 bases. Germline CDR1 MNHEY, CDR2 SMNVEV (reference sequence).

The chain links TRBV4-2 to TRBJ2-3; the D call may be TRBD1 or TRBD2 (5 bases each). Per germline, CDR1 LGHNA and CDR2 YNFKEQ. The CDR3 covers 17 residues. V was shortened by 0 bases and J by 5 bases, with 18 bases between the two germline ends. The CDR3 here is CASSQDAGRDGRDTQYF. CDR3 bases: TGTGCCAGCAGCCAAGATGCAGGCAGGGACGGGCGAGATACGCAGTATTTT.

This clonotype was recorded a few times. The V and J genes are TRBV20-1 and TRBJ2-1; 8 bases map to TRBD1. This CDR3 has 16 amino acids. The V and J ends lost 4 bases and 0 bases, in that order; junction bases with no gene match: 8. Germline-derived CDR1 and CDR2 are DFQATT and SNEGSKA (reference sequence). DNA of the CDR3: TGCAGTGCTAACAGACGACAGGGGAGCTCCTACAATGAGCAGTTCTTC. Protein product: CSANRRQGSSYNEQFF.

The rearrangement uses TRBV15 and TRBJ2-1; maybe TRBD2 (5 bases). The CDR3 runs to 15 residues. V dropped 3 bases and J dropped 0 bases, with 9 bases sitting between them. CDR1 is LNHNV, CDR2 YYDKDF, per germline (reference sequence). The CDR3 region is CATSSERSSYNEQFF. CDR3 bases: TGTGCCACCAGCAGCGAGCGGTCCTCCTACAATGAGCAGTTCTTC.

This chain's CDR3 is CASSLTGTDEQFF. The CDR3 DNA reads as TGTGCCAGCAGCTTAACGGGGACGGATGAGCAGTTCTTC. The V gene is TRBV11-2, the J gene TRBJ2-1; either TRBD1 or TRBD2 may fit D (5 bases each). The length of the CDR3 is 13 residues. The V end was cut by 2 bases, the J end by 8 bases, with 10 bases between. Germline-derived CDR1 and CDR2 are SGHAT and FQNNGV.

This clonotype was detected a few times. V is TRBV10-3 and J is TRBJ2-1; D ambiguous. This CDR3 is 15 amino acids long. Trimming removed 1 base at V and 6 bases at J, with 13 bases between. From germline, CDR1 is ENHRY and CDR2 SYGVKD. The CDR3, as DNA: TGTGCCATCAGTGAGTGGGATCTAGATCCCAATGAGCAGTTCTTC. Its translation: CAISEWDLDPNEQFF.

The chain couples TRBV3-1 to TRBJ2-6; a possible D gene is TRBD2 (5 bases). V was cut by 0 bases and J by 2 bases, with 11 bases left in between. The CDR3 consists of 17 residues. CDR1 and CDR2 from the germline V gene are LGHDT and YNNKEL (reference sequence). This CDR3 is CASSQDQRGTGANVLTF. CDR3 DNA sequence: TGTGCCAGCAGCCAAGATCAACGGGGAACTGGGGCCAACGTCCTGACTTTC.

This clonotype has a handful of counts. The CDR3 loop is CSAFLRDPSYEQYF. CDR3 in DNA: TGCAGTGCTTTTCTCAGGGACCCTTCCTACGAGCAGTACTTC. The V gene is TRBV20-1, the J gene TRBJ2-7; D may correspond to TRBD1 or TRBD2 (5 bases each). The germline V and J ends were trimmed by 5 bases and 1 base, with 15 bases remaining between them. This CDR3 has 14 residues. Germline CDR1 is DFQATT and CDR2 is SNEGSKA (reference sequence).

V and J are TRBV10-3 and TRBJ2-1, with D maybe TRBD1 (6 bases). Trimming stripped 0 bases from V and 5 bases from J, with 11 bases between. The CDR3 sequence is 15 residues long. Germline V gives CDR1 ENHRY, CDR2 SYGVKD. Here the CDR3 DNA reads TGTGCCATCAGTGAGTCGAAGGACAGAAACAATGAGCAGTTCTTC. Its protein is CAISESKDRNNEQFF.

The V call is TRBV6-5, the J call TRBJ1-2; D unclear. V lost 8 bases, J lost 6 bases, and 10 bases lay in between. The CDR3 has 11 residues. CDR1 and CDR2 from the germline V gene are MNHEY and SVGAGI. The CDR3 region has the DNA TGTGCCAGCTGGCGAGGAAATGGCTACACCTTC. It encodes CASWRGNGYTF.